The present T cell receptor beta chain was sequenced within a study of blood T cell repertoires in COVID-19. Seattle patients were enrolled during active infection and followed longitudinally. The CDR3 loop spans 13 amino acids. J was trimmed by 8 bases and V by 5 bases; bases with no gene match: 6. CDR1 and CDR2 (germline): MNHEY, SMNVEV (reference sequence). Original processing methods: Reference gene primer amplification yielded estimated nucleated cell counts. TCRdb's copy holds only in-frame clones and misses some; the assay was immunoSEQ multiplex PCR. The V and J calls and the clone size are those of that table, but D and trimming were determined from the DNA. The data show 250,000 to 400,000 clones, around 89% seen once.

The chain carries TRBV27 and TRBJ1-2; 9 nucleotides agree with TRBD1. Sequenced material: peripheral blood. The receptor comes from a woman aged 25 to 39 with COVID-19, enrolled during active disease. CDR3 sequence reads: CASSPGTGKGYTF. DNA for the CDR3: TGTGCCAGCAGTCCCGGGACAGGGAAAGGCTACACCTTC.